Listed below are T cell receptor beta chains from one sample, sequenced in a study of blood T cell repertoires in COVID-19. The data were produced by immunoSEQ multiplex PCR, yet TCRdb's version contains in-frame clones alone and is incomplete. In the table there are over 65,000 clones, around 86% of which are singletons. The sample was peripheral blood. These receptors all stem from an elderly man with acute or convalescent COVID-19. The CDR3 runs from the conserved cysteine through the conserved F or W. The D gene is left open where the match is weak. Not all rows give a size; the values are once, few, many and, for expanded clones, a class.

D	V	J	size	DNA	CDR3
-	TRBV5-6	TRBJ1-6	-	TGTGCCAGCAGCTTACAGGGTAATTGGAATTCACCCCTCCACTTT	CASSLQGNWNSPLHF
-	TRBV5-1	TRBJ2-2	-	TGCGCCAGCAGCTTGTCAGTAGGGGGCGGGGAGCTGTTTTTT	CASSLSVGGGELFF
TRBD1	TRBV4-1	TRBJ1-5	-	TGCGCCAGCAGCCAAGCGGGACAGGGCAACCAGCCCCAGCATTTT	CASSQAGQGNQPQHF
TRBD2	TRBV15	TRBJ2-2	few	TGTGCCACCAGCAGAGATAGACTAGCGGGAACCGGGGAGCTGTTTTTT	CATSRDRLAGTGELFF
-	TRBV28	TRBJ1-1	once	TGTGCCAGCAGTTTCTATAGGGGCAGACCGAACACTGAAGCTTTCTTT	CASSFYRGRPNTEAFF
-	TRBV3-1/TRBV3-2	TRBJ1-2	once	TGTGCCAGCAGCCAAGGGGGGCAGTATGGCTACACCTTC	CASSQGGQYGYTF
-	TRBV10-3	TRBJ2-1	-	TGTGCCATCAGTGAGTCGTGGGCAGGGGATGAGCAGTTCTTC	CAISESWAGDEQFF
TRBD1	TRBV19	TRBJ1-5	-	TGTGCCACCGCCTCCGGGACAGGGTCAAGTCAGCCCCAGCATTTT	CATASGTGSSQPQHF
-	TRBV3-1/TRBV3-2	TRBJ1-2	-	TGTGCCAGCAGCCAAGGAAAGAGAGTTATAGCTAACTATGGCTACACCTTC	CASSQGKRVIANYGYTF
TRBD2	TRBV7-9	TRBJ2-1	-	TGTGCCAGCAGCTTGAGGGGGACTAGCGGGATCTCCTACAATGAGCAGTTCTTC	CASSLRGTSGISYNEQFF
-	TRBV28	TRBJ1-5	-	TGTGCCAGCAGTTTATTATCAGTGGGAGGGGGCAATCAGCCCCAGCATTTT	CASSLLSVGGGNQPQHF
-	TRBV11-1	TRBJ2-3	-	TGTGCCAGCAGCTTAATCTCGGGGGGCACAGATACGCAGTATTTT	CASSLISGGTDTQYF
-	TRBV11-3	TRBJ2-2	-	TGTGCCAGCAGCCCCGGGACTCCCAGGGCCGGGGAGCTGTTTTTT	CASSPGTPRAGELFF
-	TRBV5-1	TRBJ1-4	-	TGCGCCAGCAGCTTAGTTCCAGGGCAGGGTGAAAAACTGTTTTTT	CASSLVPGQGEKLFF
TRBD1	TRBV19	TRBJ1-2	-	TGTGCCAGTAGCCCGGGACAGGGAGGAGGTAACTATGGCTACACCTTC	CASSPGQGGGNYGYTF
-	TRBV28	TRBJ1-2	-	TGTGCCAGCGGGGGGGCCGGCTATGGCTACACCTTC	CASGGAGYGYTF
-	TRBV3-1/TRBV3-2	TRBJ1-2	few	TGTGCCAGCAGCCCCATTGGAGAGCCCAGCTATGGCTACACCTTC	CASSPIGEPSYGYTF
-	TRBV10-2	TRBJ2-1	-	TGCGCCAGCAGTAGACAGGCCCTTTACAATGAGCAGTTCTTC	CASSRQALYNEQFF
TRBD1	TRBV12-3/TRBV12-4	TRBJ1-2	-	TGTGCCAGCAGTTCGGACAGGGGTTATGGCTACACCTTC	CASSSDRGYGYTF
-	TRBV2	TRBJ2-1	-	TGTGCCGCTGACCGAGGGAAGCAGTTCTTC	CAADRGKQFF
-	TRBV3-1/TRBV3-2	TRBJ1-5	-	TGTGCCAGCAGCCAAGGGTCTGGGCATCAGCCCCAGCATTTT	CASSQGSGHQPQHF
-	TRBV6-5	TRBJ2-7	-	TGTGCCAGCAGGGGACATAGGCTCGGGGAGCAGTACTTC	CASRGHRLGEQYF
TRBD2	TRBV7-2	TRBJ2-1	-	TGTGCCAGCAGCCCCGGACTAGATCCCTACAATGAGCAGTTCTTC	CASSPGLDPYNEQFF
-	TRBV5-1	TRBJ1-2	-	TGCGCCAGCAGGGGGTCAGGGTATGGCTACACCTTC	CASRGSGYGYTF
-	TRBV29-1	TRBJ2-1	-	TGCAGCGTTGAGTCAGGGAAGTACTACAATGAGCAGTTCTTC	CSVESGKYYNEQFF
TRBD2	TRBV27	TRBJ2-4	-	TGTGCCAGCAGTTTATCTCGGGAGGGATGGTTAGCCAAAAACATTCAGTACTTC	CASSLSREGWLAKNIQYF
TRBD1	TRBV6-2/TRBV6-3	TRBJ2-1	-	TGTGCCAGCAGCCCGGACAGGGCGGTCTACAATGAGCAGTTCTTC	CASSPDRAVYNEQFF
-	TRBV6-2/TRBV6-3	TRBJ1-1	-	TGTGCCAGCAGTCCCCGACTCTCCGCCCTGAACACTGAAGCTTTCTTT	CASSPRLSALNTEAFF
TRBD1	TRBV28	TRBJ1-5	-	TGTGCCAGCGAGGGGGCTAATCAGCCCCAGCATTTT	CASEGANQPQHF
-	TRBV12-3/TRBV12-4	TRBJ1-5	-	TGTGCCAGCAGGCCGGGAAATCAGCCCCAGCATTTT	CASRPGNQPQHF
TRBD1	TRBV27	TRBJ2-1	few	TGTGCCAGCAGTTTATGGTACTCCGGGACAGTCTACAATGAGCAGTTCTTC	CASSLWYSGTVYNEQFF
-	TRBV7-9	TRBJ2-1	-	TGTGCCACCCGGGGGACTTCATCCGCGGGTGAGCAGTTCTTC	CATRGTSSAGEQFF
-	TRBV5-1	TRBJ1-4	-	TGCGCCAGCAGCGCGGGGACGGGGGAAAAACTGTTTTTT	CASSAGTGEKLFF
-	TRBV30	TRBJ2-5	-	TGTGCCTGGAGTGTACCCAGCGGGTGGGAGACCCAGTACTTC	CAWSVPSGWETQYF
-	TRBV6-5	TRBJ1-1	-	TGTGCCAGCAGTTACTCCCACTCAACAGGGAGCACTGAAGCTTTCTTT	CASSYSHSTGSTEAFF
TRBD1	TRBV6-5	TRBJ2-2	-	TGTGCCACCGTCAGGGGGCAGTGGAACACCGGGGAGCTGTTTTTT	CATVRGQWNTGELFF
TRBD2	TRBV18	TRBJ2-3	-	TGTGCCAGCTCACCAGGGCTAGCGGGAGGGCCCGCCCAATATACGCAGTATTTT	CASSPGLAGGPAQYTQYF
-	TRBV25-1	TRBJ2-1	-	TGTGCCAGCAGTGAATTGACCGGGTCCTTTACAAATGAGCAGTTCTTC	CASSELTGSFTNEQFF
-	TRBV3-1/TRBV3-2	TRBJ2-5	-	TGTGCCAGCAGCCAAGTCACCCGAGGAGCGGGCCAAGAGACCCAGTACTTC	CASSQVTRGAGQETQYF
-	TRBV23-1	TRBJ2-7	-	TGCGCCAGCAGTCAATCGGCGGCAAGGAGTTCCTACGAGCAGTACTTC	CASSQSAARSSYEQYF
TRBD1	TRBV27	TRBJ1-4	-	TGTGCCAGCAGTAAAAGAAGGGACAGACTTGTCGGAAAACTGTTTTTT	CASSKRRDRLVGKLFF